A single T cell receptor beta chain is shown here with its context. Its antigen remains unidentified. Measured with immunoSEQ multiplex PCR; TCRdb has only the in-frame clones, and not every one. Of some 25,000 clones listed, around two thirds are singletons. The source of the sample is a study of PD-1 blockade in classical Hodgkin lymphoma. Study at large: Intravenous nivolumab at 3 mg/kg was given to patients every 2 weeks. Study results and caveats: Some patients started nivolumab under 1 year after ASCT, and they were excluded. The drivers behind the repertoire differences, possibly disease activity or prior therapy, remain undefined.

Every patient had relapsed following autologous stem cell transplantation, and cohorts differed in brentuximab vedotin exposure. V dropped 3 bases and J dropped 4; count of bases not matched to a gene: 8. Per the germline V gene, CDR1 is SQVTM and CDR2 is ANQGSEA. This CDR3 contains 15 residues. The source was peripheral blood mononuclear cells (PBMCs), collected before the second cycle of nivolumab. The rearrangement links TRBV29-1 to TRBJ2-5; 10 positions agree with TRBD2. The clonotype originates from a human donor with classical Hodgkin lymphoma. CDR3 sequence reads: CSVDGAGGLRETQYF. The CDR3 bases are TGCAGCGTTGACGGAGCGGGAGGGCTAAGAGAGACCCAGTACTTC. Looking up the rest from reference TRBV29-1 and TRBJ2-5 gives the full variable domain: SAVISQKPSRDICQRGTSLTIQCQVDSQVTMMFWYRQQPGQSLTLIATANQGSEATYESGFVIDKFPISRPNLTFSTLTVSNMSPEDSSIYLCSVDGAGGLRETQYFGPGTRLLVL.